This T cell receptor beta chain comes out of a study of cytomegalovirus exposure and HLA in healthy donors. Vbeta (60) and Jbeta (13) primers were used in the PCR. Only in-frame clones appear in the TCRdb table, and some are missing; sequencing was by immunoSEQ multiplex PCR. The sample has more than 40,000 clones. Sequences were obtained from PBMCs. The receptor was isolated from a female donor in good health and CMV-seronegative.

Here the CDR3 DNA reads TGTGCCAGCAGATACCTACGACAGGTGGATGGCTACACCTTC. It encodes CASRYLRQVDGYTF. The V gene is TRBV27, the J gene TRBJ1-2, with D possibly TRBD1 on 6 matching bases. CDR1 and CDR2 from the germline V gene are MNHEY and SMNVEV (reference sequence). This CDR3 contains 14 residues. V was clipped by 6 bases and J by 6 bases, with 17 bases between them.